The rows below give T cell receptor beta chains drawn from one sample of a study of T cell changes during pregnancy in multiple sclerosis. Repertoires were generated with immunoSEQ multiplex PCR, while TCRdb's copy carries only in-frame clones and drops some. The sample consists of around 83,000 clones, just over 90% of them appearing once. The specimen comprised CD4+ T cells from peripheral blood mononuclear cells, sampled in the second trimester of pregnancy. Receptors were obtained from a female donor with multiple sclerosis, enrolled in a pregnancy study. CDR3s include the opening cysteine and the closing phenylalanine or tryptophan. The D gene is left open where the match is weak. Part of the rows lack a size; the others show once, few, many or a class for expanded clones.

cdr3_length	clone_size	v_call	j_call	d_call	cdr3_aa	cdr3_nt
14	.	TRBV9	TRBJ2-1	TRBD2	CASGGLAEYNEQFF	TGTGCCAGCGGAGGACTAGCGGAGTACAATGAGCAGTTCTTC
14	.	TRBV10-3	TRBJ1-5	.	CAISERDSNQPQHF	TGTGCCATCAGTGAGCGGGATAGCAATCAGCCCCAGCATTTT
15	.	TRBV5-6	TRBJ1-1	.	CASSRTPFGEGKAFF	TGTGCCAGCAGCCGAACCCCTTTCGGGGAGGGTAAAGCTTTCTTT
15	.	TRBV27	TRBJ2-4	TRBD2	CASSTIAGMKNIQYF	TGTGCCAGCAGTACAATAGCGGGTATGAAAAACATTCAGTACTTC
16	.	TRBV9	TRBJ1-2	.	CASSVGVDIVNYGYTF	TGTGCCAGCAGCGTAGGGGTGGACATTGTTAACTATGGCTACACCTTC
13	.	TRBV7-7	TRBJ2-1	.	CASSLGPYNEQFF	TGTGCTAGCAGCTTAGGGCCTTACAATGAGCAGTTCTTC
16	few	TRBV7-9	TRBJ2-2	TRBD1	CASRPQGAGNTGELFF	TGTGCCAGCAGACCTCAGGGGGCGGGGAACACCGGGGAGCTGTTTTTT
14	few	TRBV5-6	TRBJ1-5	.	CASSFKTAGQPQHF	TGTGCCAGCAGCTTCAAAACAGCTGGGCAGCCCCAGCATTTT
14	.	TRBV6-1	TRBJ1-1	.	CASSAGGGNTEAFF	TGTGCCAGCAGTGCTGGGGGAGGGAACACTGAAGCTTTCTTT
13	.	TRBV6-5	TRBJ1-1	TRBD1	CASRQGLGTEAFF	TGTGCCAGCAGACAGGGGTTGGGGACTGAAGCTTTCTTT
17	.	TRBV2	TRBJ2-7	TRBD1	CASWGPGTGISSYEQYF	TGTGCCAGCTGGGGACCCGGGACAGGGATAAGCTCCTACGAGCAGTACTTC
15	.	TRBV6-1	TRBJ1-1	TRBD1	CASSEVGQAVTEAFF	TGTGCCAGCAGTGAAGTCGGACAGGCGGTGACTGAAGCTTTCTTT
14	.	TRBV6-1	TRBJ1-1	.	CASSELAVNTEAFF	TGTGCCAGCAGTGAACTCGCGGTAAACACTGAAGCTTTCTTT
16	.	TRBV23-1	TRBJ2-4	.	CASRGEGQVSKNIQYF	TGCGCCAGCAGGGGTGAGGGACAAGTGAGCAAAAACATTCAGTACTTC
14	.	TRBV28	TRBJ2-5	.	CASSLIGVPETQYF	TGTGCCAGCAGTTTAATCGGGGTTCCAGAGACCCAGTACTTC
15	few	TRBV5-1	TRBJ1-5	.	CASSPKGGINQPQHF	TGCGCCAGCAGCCCCAAGGGGGGGATCAACCAGCCCCAGCATTTT
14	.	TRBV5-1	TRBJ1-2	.	CASSPDIGSYGYTF	TGCGCCAGCAGCCCGGATATAGGGAGCTATGGCTACACCTTC
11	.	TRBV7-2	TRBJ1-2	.	CASSKDSGYTF	TGTGCCAGCAGCAAAGACAGTGGCTACACCTTC
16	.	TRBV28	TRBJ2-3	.	CASSFDVHSGSATQYF	TGTGCCAGCAGTTTCGATGTTCATAGCGGTTCGGCTACGCAGTATTTT
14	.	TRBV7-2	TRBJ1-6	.	CASRPSRSYSPLHF	TGTGCCAGCAGACCCTCCAGGTCTTATTCACCCCTCCACTTT
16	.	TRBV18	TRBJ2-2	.	CASSPLGVANTGELFF	TGTGCCAGCTCCCCGCTAGGAGTAGCGAACACCGGGGAGCTGTTTTTT
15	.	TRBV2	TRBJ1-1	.	CASSDQGSGDTEAFF	TGTGCCAGCAGTGATCAGGGTTCGGGTGACACTGAAGCTTTCTTT
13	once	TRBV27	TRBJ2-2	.	CASWAANTGELFF	TGTGCCAGCTGGGCAGCGAACACCGGGGAGCTGTTTTTT
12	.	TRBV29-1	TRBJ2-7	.	CSVGVGIYEQYF	TGCAGCGTTGGGGTGGGCATTTACGAGCAGTACTTC
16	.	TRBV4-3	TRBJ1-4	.	CASSQDKPGRIEKLFF	TGCGCCAGCAGCCAAGACAAACCCGGGAGGATTGAAAAACTGTTTTTT
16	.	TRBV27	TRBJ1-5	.	CASSYGGGLRNQPQHF	TGTGCCAGCAGCTACGGGGGGGGGTTGCGCAATCAGCCCCAGCATTTT
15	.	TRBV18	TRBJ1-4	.	CASSQTQATNEKLFF	TGTGCCAGCTCTCAGACCCAGGCAACTAATGAAAAACTGTTTTTT